This T cell receptor (beta chain) was sequenced during a study of T-cell reconstitution after alpha-beta-depleted transplantation in children. Trimming took off 6 bases at V and 2 bases at J, with 10 bases between the two ends. Germline V CDR1 and CDR2: SQVTM, ANQGSEA. The CDR3 consists of 12 residues. The authors prepared the TCRbeta library with unique molecular identifiers. One entry per CDR3 protein results from TCRdb running MiXCR on the PCR reads. The repertoire holds roughly 90,000 distinct CDR3 sequences, with roughly an eighth as singletons. This clonotype was seen at least ten times. The rearrangement joins TRBV29-1 to TRBJ1-1; a possible D gene is TRBD1 (5 bases). The TCR comes from a human donor who donated a stem cell graft to a child with inherited bone marrow failure. The sample here was PBMCs from the stem cell graft donor, taken from the stem cell graft. CDR3 in DNA: TGCAGCGTGGGACTGGATAACACTGAAGCTTTCTTT. It is translated as CSVGLDNTEAFF.